These 22 T cell receptor beta chains were sequenced from one sample in a study of control samples from healthy donors and cancer patients. The protocol was immunoSEQ multiplex PCR, while the TCRdb copy is restricted to in-frame clones and leaves out a portion. The table lists roughly 100,000 clones, 92% of them singletons. The sample was blood. Receptors originate from a woman under 30 in good health.

This clone was picked up one time. V usage is TRBV27 and J usage is TRBJ1-2; 10 nucleotides match TRBD1. CDR3 size: 16 residues. Trimming at V came to 0 bases and at J to 6 bases, leaving 7 bases not matched to a gene. The germline gives CDR1 MNHEY, CDR2 SMNVEV (reference sequence). The CDR3 region is CASSLSRGQGVDGYTF. CDR3 DNA sequence: TGTGCCAGCAGTTTATCCCGCGGACAGGGGGTCGATGGCTACACCTTC.

V gene TRBV7-6 combines with J gene TRBJ2-7, with D unclear. Per the germline V gene, CDR1 is SGHVS and CDR2 is FNYEAQ. Between the trimmed V and J ends, which lost 0 bases and 5 bases, there was a span of 20 bases. The CDR3 sequence is 17 residues long. The CDR3 DNA sequence: TGTGCCAGCAGCTTAGCGTCGGCGGTGGATTATGGTGACGAGCAGTACTTC. Translating it yields CASSLASAVDYGDEQYF.

This chain connects TRBV12-3 or TRBV12-4 to TRBJ1-4; no reliable D call. Trimming removed 5 bases at V and 4 bases at J, with 8 bases between. The CDR3 contains 13 residues. DNA for the CDR3: TGTGCCAGCAGTCTGGCAGTTAATGAAAAACTGTTTTTT. Amino acids: CASSLAVNEKLFF.

Points on this clone: At the DNA level, this CDR3 is encoded by other sequences in the same sample as well. The CDR3 protein is CASSPGQGTNYGYTF. CDR3 bases: TGTGCCAGCAGCCCCGGACAGGGGACCAACTATGGCTACACCTTC. The chain recombines TRBV5-4 with TRBJ1-2; the match to TRBD1 covers 9 bases. Germline-derived CDR1 and CDR2 are SGHNT and YYREEE (reference sequence). This CDR3 contains 15 residues. Trimming removed 4 bases from V and 2 bases from J; junction bases left unmatched: 6. Full variable domain (missing parts from reference TRBV5-4 and TRBJ1-2): ETGVTQSPTHLIKTRGQQVTLRCSSQSGHNTVSWYQQALGQGPQFIFQYYREEENGRGNFPPRFSGLQFPNYSSELNVNALELDDSALYLCASSPGQGTNYGYTFGSGTRLTVV.

This clone occurred once. The chain employs TRBV7-8 and TRBJ1-6, with D unresolved. This CDR3 region has 14 residues. V gave up 2 bases and J gave up 6 bases, with 8 bases separating them. Germline values: CDR1 SGHVS, CDR2 FQNEAQ. CDR3 amino acids: CASSLKPVNSPLHF. The CDR3 nucleotides read TGTGCCAGCAGCTTAAAACCGGTTAATTCACCCCTCCACTTT.

This clone was found once. The chain combines TRBV13 with TRBJ2-7, with TRBD2 matching 7 bases. J was trimmed by 3 bases and V by 3 bases; bases with no gene match: 8. The germline CDR1 and CDR2 sequences are PRHDT and FYEKMQ (reference sequence). This CDR3 contains 15 residues. CDR3 region: CASSLPASGFYEQYF. CDR3 bases: TGTGCCAGCAGCTTGCCGGCTAGCGGCTTCTACGAGCAGTACTTC. The variable domain in full, with the rest retrieved from reference TRBV13 and TRBJ2-7, is AAGVIQSPRHLIKEKRETATLKCYPIPRHDTVYWYQQGPGQDPQFLISFYEKMQSDKGSIPDRFSAQQFSDYHSELNMSSLELGDSALYFCASSLPASGFYEQYFGPGTRLTVT.

The V gene is TRBV6-2 or TRBV6-3, the J gene TRBJ2-1; D remains unclear. The CDR3 runs to 11 residues. Germline lookup yields CDR1 MNHEY and CDR2 SVGEGT. V was cut by 2 bases and J by 10 bases, with 6 bases left in between. This CDR3 reads CASSYTHEQFF. The CDR3 coding sequence is TGTGCCAGCAGTTACACCCACGAGCAGTTCTTC.

This chain links TRBV9 with TRBJ1-2; TRBD1 is a possible D gene (6 bases). Germline V CDR1 and CDR2: SGDLS, YYNGEE. CDR3 length: 14 amino acids. The ends were cut back, 0 bases at V and 4 bases at J, with 10 bases in the middle. This CDR3 is CASSVALTGYGYTF. CDR3 coding DNA: TGTGCCAGCAGCGTAGCTCTGACAGGCTATGGCTACACCTTC.

The V call is TRBV10-2, the J call TRBJ1-5; perhaps TRBD1 as D (5 bases). This CDR3 is built from 19 residues. Germline V CDR1 and CDR2: WSHSY, SAAADI. Trimming removed 0 bases from V and 0 bases from J, with 18 bases in between. The CDR3 nucleotides read TGCGCCAGCAGTGAGTCCTTTCTCCCGGGGACCCATAGCAATCAGCCCCAGCATTTT. Translating it yields CASSESFLPGTHSNQPQHF.

V gene TRBV19 combines with J gene TRBJ2-1, with 14 nucleotides matching TRBD2. With 5 bases clipped from V and 4 bases from J, the junction kept 16 bases outside the gene matches. The germline CDR1 and CDR2 sequences are LNHDA and SQIVND (reference sequence). The CDR3 totals 20 residues. CDR3 in DNA: TGTGCCAGTAGTCCGATGGGACTAGCGGGAGAAGTTGGGTCGTACAATGAGCAGTTCTTC. It encodes CASSPMGLAGEVGSYNEQFF.

The V gene is TRBV9, the J gene TRBJ2-1, with 7 bases matching TRBD1. V shed 3 bases, J shed 5 bases, and the junction held 8 bases outside the gene matches. The CDR3 totals 15 residues. Germline-derived CDR1 and CDR2 are SGDLS and YYNGEE. The CDR3 region has the DNA TGTGCCAGCAGCGCTATCACAGGGGACCACAATGAGCAGTTCTTC. It yields the protein CASSAITGDHNEQFF.

This chain connects TRBV6-5 to TRBJ2-3, with TRBD2 matching 11 bases. Germline assignment: CDR1 MNHEY and CDR2 SVGAGI. The CDR3 sequence is 15 residues long. V shed 7 bases, J shed 1 base, and the junction held 4 bases outside the gene matches. DNA for the CDR3: TGTGCCAGCAATACACTAGCGGGAGGCACAGATACGCAGTATTTT. It encodes CASNTLAGGTDTQYF.

This rearrangement joins TRBV6-2 or TRBV6-3 to TRBJ2-7; the D call may be TRBD1 or TRBD2 (5 bases each). The germline V and J ends were trimmed by 0 bases and 1 base, with 13 bases remaining between them. CDR3 length: 16 amino acids. In germline, CDR1 is MNHEY, CDR2 SVGEGT. CDR3 loop: CASSYSTVTGSYEQYF. The CDR3 DNA sequence: TGTGCCAGCAGTTACTCGACAGTTACGGGATCCTACGAGCAGTACTTC.

The CDR3 is CASSQAGPGSSYNEQFF. The CDR3 DNA sequence: TGCGCCAGCAGCCAGGCAGGACCGGGCAGCTCCTACAATGAGCAGTTCTTC. The genes are TRBV4-1 and TRBJ2-1; no clear D gene. Between the trimmed V and J ends, which lost 3 bases and 0 bases, there was a span of 15 bases. CDR3 length: 17 residues. Germline V lookup: CDR1 MGHRA, CDR2 YSYEKL.

The chain carries TRBV19 and TRBJ2-7; 11 bases are shared with TRBD2. J lost 7 bases, V lost 5 bases, and 13 bases had no gene match. The CDR3 spans 16 residues. Germline V gene lookup returns CDR1 LNHDA and CDR2 SQIVND (reference sequence). CDR3 region: CASSPTGRLAGQEQYF. The CDR3 DNA follows: TGTGCCAGTAGTCCTACCGGCCGACTAGCGGGGCAGGAGCAGTACTTC.

A single count supports this clone. J is TRBJ2-7 and V is TRBV6-5, with D perhaps matching TRBD2 (7 bases). CDR3 size: 15 residues. V was shortened by 10 bases and J by 1 base, with 20 bases between the two germline ends. Germline V lookup: CDR1 MNHEY, CDR2 SVGAGI. The CDR3 loop reads CATHHSSGTSYEQYF. The CDR3 DNA reads TGTGCCACCCACCACTCCAGCGGGACATCCTACGAGCAGTACTTC.

The chain's CDR3 is CASSPPGRMNTEAFF. Here the CDR3 DNA reads TGTGCCAGCTCACCACCGGGACGCATGAACACTGAAGCTTTCTTT. The J gene is TRBJ1-1, the V gene TRBV18; D might be TRBD1 (5 bases). Germline values: CDR1 KGHSH, CDR2 LQKENI. V dropped 0 bases and J dropped 0 bases, with 8 bases sitting between them. This CDR3 is built from 15 residues.

The V call is TRBV7-9, the J call TRBJ2-1; D remains ambiguous. V was trimmed by 5 bases and J by 9 bases, leaving 11 bases between them. CDR3 length: 12 residues. The V gene's germline CDR1 is SEHNR and CDR2 FQNEAQ (reference sequence). This CDR3 is CASSLVLAEQFF. CDR3 nucleotides: TGTGCCAGCAGCCTCGTTCTTGCTGAGCAGTTCTTC.

The chain carries TRBV6-5 and TRBJ2-3; 10 nucleotides line up with TRBD2. The V segment lost 7 bases and the J segment 3 bases; nucleotides outside the gene matches: 7. CDR3 length: 15 amino acids. Germline V lookup: CDR1 MNHEY, CDR2 SVGAGI. The CDR3 is CASTPSGSGTDTQYF. The CDR3 bases are TGTGCCAGCACCCCTAGCGGGAGTGGAACAGATACGCAGTATTTT.

The chain carries TRBV16 and TRBJ2-3; D gene unclear. This CDR3 has 14 amino acids. Trimming took off 4 bases at V and 6 bases at J, with 14 bases between the two ends. Looked up from germline, CDR1 is KGHSY and CDR2 is FQNENV. CDR3 coding DNA: TGTGCCAGCAGCCCGACACCGAGTTCGGATACGCAGTATTTT. This gives the protein CASSPTPSSDTQYF.

The rearrangement uses TRBV11-2 and TRBJ1-1; D possibly corresponds to TRBD1 (5 bases). The CDR3 has 18 amino acids. The germline gives CDR1 SGHAT, CDR2 FQNNGV. V lost 5 bases, J lost 2 bases, and 24 bases lay in between. The CDR3 spells CASSHPLDSDEVNTEAFF. The CDR3 region has the DNA TGTGCCAGCAGCCATCCTCTCGACAGCGACGAAGTAAACACTGAAGCTTTCTTT. The complete variable domain, with remaining parts taken from reference TRBV11-2 and TRBJ1-1, reads EAGVAQSPRYKIIEKRQSVAFWCNPISGHATLYWYQQILGQGPKLLIQFQNNGVVDDSQLPKDRFSAERLKGVDSTLKIQPAKLEDSAVYLCASSHPLDSDEVNTEAFFGQGTRLTVV.

This chain joins TRBV11-2 and TRBJ1-1; D may be TRBD1 (5 bases). CDR1 and CDR2 (germline): SGHAT, FQNNGV. V gave up 0 bases and J gave up 11 bases, with 13 bases separating them. The CDR3 consists of 13 residues. CDR3 coding DNA: TGTGCCAGCAGCTTAGAACTAGGGGTGGGGGCTTTCTTT. Translation: CASSLELGVGAFF.